One T cell receptor beta chain is described in this entry. As processed by the authors: Reference gene primer amplification in the assay estimated nucleated cell counts. Method: immunoSEQ multiplex PCR; TCRdb's copy keeps in-frame clones and lacks some. The V and J calls and clone size were taken over from that table, and D and trimming were inferred from the DNA. The data contain around 120,000 clones, roughly 80% of them seen just once; the ten biggest clones take up under 3%. The sample is drawn from a study of blood T cell repertoires in COVID-19. The overall study: The United States, Italy and Spain provided the acute and convalescent COVID-19 samples. From T cells, B-cell-depleted T cells, or PBMCs came the material, which was cDNA or gDNA.

The CDR3 runs 16 residues. V trimming: 6 bases; J trimming: 0 bases; junction bases outside the gene matches: 7. Germline V lookup: CDR1 ENHRY, CDR2 SYGVKD. The specimen sequenced was peripheral blood. This chain links TRBV10-3 with TRBJ2-3, with 9 bases that match TRBD1. The receptor was derived from a man younger than 45 with acute or convalescent COVID-19. CDR3 residues: CAISLQQGASTDTQYF. The DNA for the CDR3 is TGTGCCATCAGCCTCCAACAGGGGGCTAGCACAGATACGCAGTATTTT.